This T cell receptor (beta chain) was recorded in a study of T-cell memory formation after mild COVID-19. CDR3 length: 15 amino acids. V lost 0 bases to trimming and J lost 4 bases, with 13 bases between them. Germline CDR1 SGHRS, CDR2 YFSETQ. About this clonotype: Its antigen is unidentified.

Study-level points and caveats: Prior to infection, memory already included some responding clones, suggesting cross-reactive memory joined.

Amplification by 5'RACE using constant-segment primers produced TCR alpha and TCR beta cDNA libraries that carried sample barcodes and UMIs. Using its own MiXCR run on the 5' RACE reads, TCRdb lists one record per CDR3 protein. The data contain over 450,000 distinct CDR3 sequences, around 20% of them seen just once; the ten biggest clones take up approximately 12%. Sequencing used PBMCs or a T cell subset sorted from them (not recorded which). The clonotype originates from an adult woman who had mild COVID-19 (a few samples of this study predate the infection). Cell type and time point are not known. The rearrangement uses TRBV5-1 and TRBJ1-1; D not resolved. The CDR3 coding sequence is TGCGCCAGCAGCTTGGTTGGGGATGGCCTCACTGAAGCTTTCTTT. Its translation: CASSLVGDGLTEAFF.